These 32 T cell receptor beta chains were all obtained from the same sample, sequenced in a study of control samples from healthy donors and cancer patients. The method was immunoSEQ multiplex PCR; TCRdb's version includes in-frame clones alone and lacks a portion of them. The data show more than 95,000 clones, over 75% seen once. The sample taken for sequencing was blood. The receptors were gathered from a man aged 18 to 30 in good health.

The rearrangement links TRBV19 to TRBJ2-7; the D gene is possibly TRBD2 (5 bases). Per the germline V gene, CDR1 is LNHDA and CDR2 is SQIVND (reference sequence). The V gene lost 6 bases and the J gene lost 3 bases, with 9 bases spanning the gap. The CDR3 spans 12 residues. The CDR3 here is CASRGALYEQYF. In DNA, the CDR3 is TGTGCCAGTAGGGGAGCACTCTACGAGCAGTACTTC.

The V call is TRBV9, the J call TRBJ1-1, with D uncertain. Germline values: CDR1 SGDLS, CDR2 YYNGEE. The CDR3 has 16 amino acids. Trimming left V 4 bases short and J 0 bases short, with 16 bases between. This CDR3 reads CASSPHGGVMNTEAFF. CDR3 DNA sequence: TGTGCCAGCAGCCCCCACGGTGGGGTTATGAACACTGAAGCTTTCTTT.

This sequence joins TRBV7-3 and TRBJ1-1; 7 bases match TRBD1. Germline V lookup: CDR1 SGHTA, CDR2 FQGTGA. The V gene end was trimmed by 5 bases and the J gene end by 4 bases; junction bases not matched to a gene: 19. This CDR3 is built from 18 residues. The CDR3 DNA reads TGTGCCAGCAGCCCACCAATTTGGGGGGGACAGTTGGGCACTGAAGCTTTCTTT. Translation gives CASSPPIWGGQLGTEAFF.

This sequence joins TRBV10-3 and TRBJ2-7, with D unclear. CDR3 length: 11 amino acids. The germline gives CDR1 ENHRY, CDR2 SYGVKD. The ends were cut back, 6 bases at V and 0 bases at J, with 3 bases in the middle. The CDR3 region is CAISPSYEQYF. In nucleotides, the CDR3 is TGTGCCATCAGCCCCTCCTACGAGCAGTACTTC.

This clone has a handful of counts. The chain combines TRBV19 with TRBJ2-6, with unresolved D. The CDR3 covers 15 residues. Deletions cut 4 bases from V and 0 bases from J, with 7 bases between. Germline V gives CDR1 LNHDA, CDR2 SQIVND (reference sequence). The CDR3 nucleotides are TGTGCCAGTAGTAGCCTAAACTCTGGGGCCAACGTCCTGACTTTC. It codes for CASSSLNSGANVLTF.

The chain joins TRBV10-2 to TRBJ1-2; D is undetermined. The V and J ends lost 0 bases and 6 bases respectively, with 14 bases between them. The CDR3 is made up of 15 amino acids. Germline V gene sequence: CDR1 WSHSY, CDR2 SAAADI. The CDR3 bases are TGCGCCAGCAGTGAGTCGCCGGGATTTCGGCATGGCTACACCTTC. Amino acid sequence: CASSESPGFRHGYTF.

The rearrangement joins TRBV27 to TRBJ1-1, with D hard to call. V was shortened by 3 bases and J by 1 base, with 9 bases between the two germline ends. CDR3 length equals 14 residues. The V gene's germline CDR1 is MNHEY and CDR2 SMNVEV (reference sequence). CDR3 nucleotide sequence: TGTGCCAGCAGTTTTGGGGTTGGGAACACTGAAGCTTTCTTT. It translates to CASSFGVGNTEAFF.

The chain employs TRBV5-8 and TRBJ2-5; 11 bases align to TRBD2. CDR3 length: 16 residues. V gave up 4 bases and J gave up 1 base; unmatched junction bases: 6. CDR1 SGHTS and CDR2 YDEGEE come from the germline V gene. CDR3 in amino acids: CASSRPTSGVQETQYF. Written as DNA, the CDR3 is TGTGCCAGCAGCCGCCCGACTAGCGGGGTCCAAGAGACCCAGTACTTC.

The chain recombines TRBV28 with TRBJ2-5; a weak D match, TRBD2 (7 bases). The CDR3 consists of 14 residues. V was clipped by 3 bases and J by 1 base, with 9 bases between them. Germline CDR1 MDHEN, CDR2 SYDVKM. The CDR3 DNA reads TGTGCCAGCAGTTTCGGGGGGCTCCAAGAGACCCAGTACTTC. It yields the protein CASSFGGLQETQYF.

The CDR3 nucleotides are TGCAGTGCTAGTCTTCCATTTGCAACTAATGAAAAACTGTTTTTT. It translates to CSASLPFATNEKLFF. The J gene is TRBJ1-4, the V gene TRBV20-1, with D uncertain. CDR3 length: 15 residues. Deletions cut 3 bases from V and 0 bases from J, with 11 bases between. Germline CDR1 is DFQATT and CDR2 is SNEGSKA (reference sequence).

The genes are TRBV7-9 and TRBJ2-2; D not resolved. Germline lookup yields CDR1 SEHNR and CDR2 FQNEAQ (reference sequence). Trimming removed 0 bases from V and 1 base from J, with 9 bases in between. This CDR3 has 16 residues. The CDR3 DNA reads TGTGCCAGCAGCTTAGCTGCCACAATGAACACCGGGGAGCTGTTTTTT. Protein: CASSLAATMNTGELFF. Full variable domain (outside the CDR3, taken from reference TRBV7-9 and TRBJ2-2): DTGVSQNPRHKITKRGQNVTFRCDPISEHNRLYWYRQTLGQGPEFLTYFQNEAQLEKSRLLSDRFSAERPKGSFSTLEIQRTEQGDSAMYLCASSLAATMNTGELFFGEGSRLTVL.

This clone was picked up one time. This chain uses TRBV28 with TRBJ2-7; tentative D call: TRBD1 (6 bases). This CDR3 has 14 amino acids. Germline V gene sequence: CDR1 MDHEN, CDR2 SYDVKM. Trimming cost V 6 bases and J 4 bases, with 16 bases left between them. CDR3 protein: CASRGYQGTYEQYF. In nucleotides, the CDR3 is TGTGCCAGCAGGGGGTACCAGGGGACGTACGAGCAGTACTTC.

This sequence joins TRBV7-3 and TRBJ2-2; D call uncertain. V shed 3 bases and J shed 0 bases, with 11 bases lying between them. CDR1 is SGHTA, CDR2 FQGTGA, per germline. CDR3 length: 16 residues. The CDR3 protein is CASSFLGNANTGELFF. The CDR3 nucleotides read TGTGCCAGCAGCTTCCTCGGAAACGCGAACACCGGGGAGCTGTTTTTT.

The rearrangement joins TRBV5-1 to TRBJ1-1; D ambiguous. V gave up 1 base and J gave up 2 bases, with 9 bases separating them. Germline lookup yields CDR1 SGHRS and CDR2 YFSETQ. This CDR3 region has 14 residues. The CDR3: CASSLSHINTEAFF. The CDR3 DNA sequence: TGCGCCAGCAGCTTGAGCCACATAAACACTGAAGCTTTCTTT.

This clone was detected a few times. The rearrangement joins TRBV5-1 to TRBJ1-5, with TRBD1 as a possible D gene (6 bases). Germline V gene lookup returns CDR1 SGHRS and CDR2 YFSETQ. CDR3 length: 17 amino acids. Between the trimmed V and J ends, which lost 4 bases and 1 base, there was a span of 18 bases. The CDR3 sequence is CASSPGGGAGSNQPQHF. CDR3 DNA sequence: TGCGCCAGCAGCCCTGGAGGGGGGGCCGGGAGCAATCAGCCCCAGCATTTT.

With respect to this clone: A single base separates this from a much larger clone, so it may be a read error. The genes are TRBV5-1 and TRBJ1-6; D not certain. Germline loops: CDR1 SGHRS, CDR2 YFSETQ. The CDR3 contains 14 residues. The CDR3 sequence: CASSPTTSNSSLHF. Here the CDR3 DNA reads TGCGCCAGCAGCCCTACAACATCTAATTCATCCCTCCACTTT.

The CDR3 DNA sequence: TGTGCCACCAGCACCGGGGCGAGGGCCAGCAATGAGCAGTTCTTC. Residues: CATSTGARASNEQFF. J is TRBJ2-1 and V is TRBV15; tentatively, D is TRBD1 or TRBD2 (5 bases each). CDR3 length: 15 amino acids. Germline CDR1 and CDR2: LNHNV and YYDKDF (reference sequence). V lost 4 bases, J lost 6 bases, and 16 bases lay in between.

The chain joins TRBV25-1 to TRBJ2-1; D uncertain. Germline CDR1 and CDR2: MGHDK and SYGVNS. This CDR3 region has 14 residues. The V end was cut by 6 bases, the J end by 5 bases, with 14 bases between. This chain's CDR3 is CASRHRLLNNEQFF. CDR3 DNA sequence: TGTGCCAGCAGGCACCGGTTACTGAACAATGAGCAGTTCTTC.

This chain links TRBV27 with TRBJ1-4, with a tentative D call TRBD1 (6 bases). The CDR3 extends over 14 amino acids. Germline lookup yields CDR1 MNHEY and CDR2 SMNVEV (reference sequence). The V end lost 5 bases, the J end lost 7 bases, and 14 bases lay between the germline ends. CDR3 residues: CASSPGDYGEKLFF. For the CDR3, the DNA is TGTGCCAGCAGTCCAGGGGATTACGGTGAAAAACTGTTTTTT.

The V gene is TRBV21-1, the J gene TRBJ1-5; the table assigns TRBD1, which was not confirmed against the DNA. TRBV21-1 is a recognized pseudogene. The CDR3 contains 15 residues. CDR3 loop: CASSKGGGLRQPQHF. CDR3 nucleotide sequence: TGTGCCAGCAGCAAAGGAGGGGGATTACGGCAGCCCCAGCATTTT.

The chain recombines TRBV19 with TRBJ1-2, with a tentative D call TRBD1 (5 bases). The length of the CDR3 is 13 residues. Trimming took 5 bases from V and 4 from J, leaving 11 bases between them. Germline loops: CDR1 LNHDA, CDR2 SQIVND (reference sequence). This CDR3 reads CASSVRVGYGYTF. As DNA, the CDR3 is TGTGCCAGTAGTGTCAGGGTTGGCTATGGCTACACCTTC.

This clone was counted only a few times. This chain joins TRBV28 and TRBJ1-2; D uncertain. In germline, CDR1 is MDHEN, CDR2 SYDVKM. Trimming removed 6 bases from V and 4 bases from J, with 12 bases in between. There are 13 residues in the CDR3. The CDR3 DNA sequence: TGTGCCAGCAGCCTGAAACCAGGCTATGGCTACACCTTC. It is translated as CASSLKPGYGYTF.

This sequence joins TRBV6-2 or TRBV6-3 and TRBJ2-4, with TRBD1 matching over 10 bases. Germline CDR1 MNHEY, CDR2 SVGEGT. V lost 6 bases and J lost 0; bases outside the gene matches: 14. This CDR3 has 19 amino acids. The CDR3 loop reads CASSPVRDRGFLAKNIQYF. The CDR3 DNA reads TGTGCCAGCAGCCCAGTCCGGGACAGGGGTTTCCTAGCCAAAAACATTCAGTACTTC.

This clone was detected once. The V call is TRBV18, the J call TRBJ2-3; D is unresolved. The V gene lost 6 bases and the J gene lost 2 bases, with 12 bases spanning the gap. This CDR3 region has 14 residues. Germline CDR1 reads KGHSH; CDR2 reads LQKENI. CDR3 region: CASSRLESTDTQYF. CDR3 coding DNA: TGTGCCAGCTCCCGACTGGAATCCACAGATACGCAGTATTTT. Drawing the rest from reference TRBV18 and TRBJ2-3, the complete variable domain is NAGVMQNPRHLVRRRGQEARLRCSPMKGHSHVYWYRQLPEEGLKFMVYLQKENIIDESGMPKERFSAEFPKEGPSILRIQQVVRGDSAAYFCASSRLESTDTQYFGPGTRLTVL.

This sequence joins TRBV19 and TRBJ1-1; D is undetermined. The V gene's germline CDR1 is LNHDA and CDR2 SQIVND (reference sequence). V was cut by 3 bases and J by 1 base, with 6 bases left in between. There are 13 residues in the CDR3. The CDR3 reads CASSIGRNTEAFF. In nucleotides, the CDR3 is TGTGCCAGTAGTATTGGCAGGAACACTGAAGCTTTCTTT. Complete variable domain (other parts from reference TRBV19 and TRBJ1-1): DGGITQSPKYLFRKEGQNVTLSCEQNLNHDAMYWYRQDPGQGLRLIYYSQIVNDFQKGDIAEGYSVSREKKESFPLTVTSAQKNPTAFYLCASSIGRNTEAFFGQGTRLTVV.

In this sample, this clone turned up a few times. The chain links TRBV14 to TRBJ1-1; D gene unclear. This CDR3 contains 13 residues. Germline CDR1 reads SGHDN; CDR2 reads FVKESK. Between the trimmed V and J ends, which lost 0 bases and 3 bases, there was a span of 5 bases. The DNA of the CDR3 is TGTGCCAGCAGCCAAGAGTTGGACACTGAAGCTTTCTTT. As protein: CASSQELDTEAFF.

The chain couples TRBV7-2 to TRBJ1-6; a weak D match, TRBD1 (6 bases). The CDR3 extends over 13 amino acids. Trimming stripped 3 bases from V and 7 bases from J, with 7 bases between. CDR1 is SGHTA, CDR2 FQGNSA, per germline. The CDR3 protein is CASSFDRNSPLHF. CDR3 coding DNA: TGTGCCAGCAGCTTCGACAGGAATTCACCCCTCCACTTT.

The chain combines TRBV5-4 with TRBJ2-7; D uncertain. Germline CDR1 is SGHNT and CDR2 is YYREEE (reference sequence). The CDR3 has 13 residues. V lost 1 base and J 4 bases, leaving 9 bases between the germline ends. In DNA, the CDR3 is TGTGCCAGCAGCTTGTTGATAGGATACGAGCAGTACTTC. Encoded protein: CASSLLIGYEQYF.

V usage is TRBV5-4 and J usage is TRBJ2-1; D might be TRBD2 (7 bases). This CDR3 is 15 amino acids long. Germline V gene data show CDR1 as SGHNT and CDR2 as YYREEE (reference sequence). The V and J ends lost 0 bases and 9 bases respectively, with 16 bases between them. The CDR3 DNA reads TGTGCCAGCAGCTTGGTTCGGGGGGCGAGTGGTGAGCAGTTCTTC. It yields the protein CASSLVRGASGEQFF.

This chain joins TRBV27 and TRBJ1-2; 7 bases map to TRBD1. CDR1 and CDR2 (germline): MNHEY, SMNVEV (reference sequence). Unmatched junction bases numbered 2, after V lost 3 bases and J lost 4 bases. The CDR3 is 13 amino acids. The CDR3 sequence is CASSFRDSYGYTF. In DNA, the CDR3 is TGTGCCAGCAGTTTCCGGGACAGCTATGGCTACACCTTC.

This chain links TRBV5-1 with TRBJ2-5; D is ambiguous. The CDR3 length is 13 residues. The V gene lost 2 bases and the J gene lost 1 base, with 6 bases spanning the gap. CDR1 and CDR2 from the germline V gene are SGHRS and YFSETQ. The DNA for the CDR3 is TGCGCCAGCAGCTTAAACACCCAAGAGACCCAGTACTTC. Amino acids: CASSLNTQETQYF.

CDR3 residues: CASSPPSLADDPYEQYF. Written as DNA, the CDR3 is TGTGCCAGCTCACCACCGTCGCTAGCGGATGACCCCTACGAGCAGTACTTC. The chain joins TRBV18 to TRBJ2-7, with TRBD2 matching over 7 bases. After removal of 0 bases from V and 2 bases from J, the junction contained 10 bases not matched to a gene. Germline V gives CDR1 KGHSH, CDR2 LQKENI. This CDR3 is 17 amino acids long.